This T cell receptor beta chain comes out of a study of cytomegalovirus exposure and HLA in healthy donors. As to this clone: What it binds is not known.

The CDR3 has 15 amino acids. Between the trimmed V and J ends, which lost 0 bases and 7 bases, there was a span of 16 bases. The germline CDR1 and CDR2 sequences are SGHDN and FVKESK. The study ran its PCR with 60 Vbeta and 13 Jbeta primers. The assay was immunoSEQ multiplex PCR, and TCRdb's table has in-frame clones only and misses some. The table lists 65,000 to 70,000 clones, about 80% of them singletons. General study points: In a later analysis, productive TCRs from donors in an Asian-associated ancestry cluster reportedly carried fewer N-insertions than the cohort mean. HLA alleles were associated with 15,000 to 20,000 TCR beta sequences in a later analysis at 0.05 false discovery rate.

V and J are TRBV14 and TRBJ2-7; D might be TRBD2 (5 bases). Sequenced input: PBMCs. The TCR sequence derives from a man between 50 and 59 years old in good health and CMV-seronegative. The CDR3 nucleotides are TGTGCCAGCAGCCAAGACCTGGTGGGAGTTCGGGAGCAGTACTTC. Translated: CASSQDLVGVREQYF. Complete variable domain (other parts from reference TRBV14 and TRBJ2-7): EAGVTQFPSHSVIEKGQTVTLRCDPISGHDNLYWYRRVMGKEIKFLLHFVKESKQDESGMPNNRFLAERTGGTYSTLKVQPAELEDSGVYFCASSQDLVGVREQYFGPGTRLTVT.